A single sample is the source of the 2 T cell receptor beta chains below, sequenced in a study of human T cells and chemical hapten exposure (dated by TCRdb to about 2021). The sample's time point label is to be understood as: patch test 1, 2 weeks after DPC sensitization. The meaning of the sample's treatment or condition label: therapeutic diphenylcyclopropenone sensitization with weekly scalp DPC. The receptor library was made with RACE. Sequenced using a NextSeq 500. TCRdb reanalyzed the raw reads on its own, using fastp at Q25 for trimming and MiXCR for clone calling, and kept in-frame beta chains. Rows are combined by CDR3 protein, so each entry shows the most common genes and DNA. Here the sample has approximately 49,000 distinct CDR3 sequences; 9.3% occur a single time. The ten largest clones capture approximately 4.5% of the sample. The source was whole blood, collected in connection with sensitization to the hapten diphenylcyclopropenone (DPC). These receptors all stem from a woman between 50 and 59 years old with alopecia areata. Some clones in this sample may be carry-over from other donors' samples.

This clonotype was found many times. The CDR3, as DNA: TGTGCCAGCAGTAATAGCGGGAAGTCCTACAATGAGCAGTTCTTC. Translation: CASSNSGKSYNEQFF. This chain uses TRBV12-3 or TRBV12-4 with TRBJ2-1; TRBD2 aligns across 8 bases. This CDR3 is 15 amino acids long. V dropped 5 bases and J dropped 1; count of bases not matched to a gene: 4.

In this sample, this clonotype turned up many times. Here the CDR3 reads CASSLDDQETQYF. CDR3 coding DNA: TGTGCCAGCAGCTTGGACGACCAAGAGACCCAGTACTTC. The chain joins TRBV5-5 to TRBJ2-5; D gene uncertain. From germline, CDR1 is SGHKS and CDR2 YYEKEE (reference sequence). The ends were cut back, 0 bases at V and 0 bases at J, with 3 bases in the middle. The CDR3 is made up of 13 amino acids.